This entry describes one TCR beta chain. The antigen is undetermined. Per germline, CDR1 SGHDT and CDR2 YYEEEE. The V end lost 2 bases, the J end lost 4 bases, and 15 bases lay between the germline ends. CDR3 length: 16 residues. This record belongs to a study of shared clonotypes between healthy human individuals. General study points: For sorted subsets, rarefaction showed incomplete sequencing despite large depth. Non-shared clonotypes had lower generation probabilities than those shared by all four donors.

CD8 cells regarded as naive lacked CD45RO, were positively chosen for CCR7, and omitted terminally differentiated effector memory CD45RA+ cells. Tens of thousands of T cell genomes, or approximately 200 ng DNA, went into the sorted-subset replicate PCRs. Repertoires were generated with immunoSEQ multiplex PCR, while TCRdb's copy carries only in-frame clones and drops some. The sample consists of roughly 2.1 million clones, just over 90% of them appearing once. The receptor comes from a man aged 18 to 29 in good health. Some clones in this sample may be carry-over from other donors' samples. The sequenced material came from naive CD8+ T cells from PBMCs. The V call is TRBV5-6, the J call TRBJ2-2; tentatively, D is TRBD2 (6 bases). The CDR3 DNA reads as TGTGCCAGCAGCTTTCGGGAGAGCGGCCTCACCGGGGAGCTGTTTTTT. As protein: CASSFRESGLTGELFF.